The clone carrying this T cell receptor (beta chain) was counted between two and nine times. Its antigen is unknown. The entry originates in a study of cytomegalovirus exposure and HLA in healthy donors. Study-level findings and limits: Most TCR sequences were seen very rarely across donors, but some public TCRs occurred in many. DRB1 had the most TCR associations and HLA-C the fewest, a later analysis found, with rates varying by HLA locus. Some 16,000 TCR beta sequences were associated with HLA alleles at 0.05 false discovery rate in a later analysis.

13 Jbeta primers and 60 Vbeta primers were used for the PCR. Using immunoSEQ multiplex PCR, the repertoire was profiled, and TCRdb retains in-frame clones only, with some absent. The data contain 100,000 or so clones, 60% to 85% of them singletons. V gave up 8 bases and J gave up 1 base; unmatched junction bases: 10. The CDR3 runs to 16 residues. Germline-derived CDR1 and CDR2 are SGHNT and YENEEA. The sequencing input was PBMCs. The sequence was collected from a female donor in good health and CMV-seropositive. The V and J genes are TRBV11-3 and TRBJ2-1, with TRBD1 matching over 8 bases. The CDR3 region is CASGQGGAVSYNEQFF. CDR3 in DNA: TGTGCCAGCGGACAGGGAGGTGCGGTATCCTACAATGAGCAGTTCTTC.